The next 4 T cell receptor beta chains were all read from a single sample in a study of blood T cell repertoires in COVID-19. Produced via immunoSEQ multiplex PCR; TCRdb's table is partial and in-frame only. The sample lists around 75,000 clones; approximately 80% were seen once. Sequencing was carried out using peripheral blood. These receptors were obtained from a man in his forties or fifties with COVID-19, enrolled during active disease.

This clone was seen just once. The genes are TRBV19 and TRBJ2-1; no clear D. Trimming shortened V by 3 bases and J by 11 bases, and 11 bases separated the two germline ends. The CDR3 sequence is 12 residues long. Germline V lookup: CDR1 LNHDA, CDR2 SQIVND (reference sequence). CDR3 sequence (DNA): TGTGCCAGTAGTATGTGGGCGCAGAAGCAGTTCTTC. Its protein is CASSMWAQKQFF.

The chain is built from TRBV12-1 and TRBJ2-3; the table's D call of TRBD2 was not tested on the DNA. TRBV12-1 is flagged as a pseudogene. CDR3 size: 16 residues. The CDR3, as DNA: TGTGCCAGCAGCTTTCCACCACTAGTGAACACAGATACGCAGTATTTT. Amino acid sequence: CASSFPPLVNTDTQYF.

CDR3 loop: CASSDTAGGADTQYF. For the CDR3, the DNA is TGTGCCAGCAGTGACACAGCGGGAGGCGCAGATACGCAGTATTTT. The J gene is TRBJ2-3, the V gene TRBV6-4, with TRBD2 identical over 9 bases. The CDR3 contains 15 residues. J gave up 4 bases and V 2 bases, and 4 bases lay outside the gene matches. Germline V gives CDR1 MRHNA, CDR2 SNTAGT.

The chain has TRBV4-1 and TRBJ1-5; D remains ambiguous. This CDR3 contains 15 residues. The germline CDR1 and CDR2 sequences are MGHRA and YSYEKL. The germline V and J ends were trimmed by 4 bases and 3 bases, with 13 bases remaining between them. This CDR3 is CASSPGRGDNQPQHF. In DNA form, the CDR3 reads TGCGCCAGCAGCCCTGGCCGGGGTGACAATCAGCCCCAGCATTTT.